The rows below give T cell receptor beta chains drawn from one sample of a study of blood T cell repertoires in COVID-19. TCRdb's copy holds only in-frame clones and misses some; the assay was immunoSEQ multiplex PCR. The sample holds some 250,000 clones; around 90% are singletons and the top ten take 0.95% to 1.5%. The source material was PBMCs or T cells enriched from blood (not recorded which). Receptor source: a human donor in a cohort exposed to, infected with or recovered from COVID-19 (not recorded which). The donor label of this sample is uncertain. The CDR3 runs from the conserved cysteine through the conserved F or W. A D gene is named only where the DNA matches it firmly. Clone size is shown for a subset of rows, as once, few, many or a class of expanded clone.

v_gene	abundance	d_gene	j_gene	CDR3aa	CDR3nt
TRBV5-1	NA	TRBD1	TRBJ2-1	CASSLVVTGANEQFF	TGCGCCAGCAGCTTGGTTGTGACAGGGGCCAATGAGCAGTTCTTC
TRBV19	NA	NA	TRBJ2-1	CASHSGGSSYNEQFF	TGTGCCAGTCACTCCGGGGGAAGCTCCTACAATGAGCAGTTCTTC
TRBV5-1	NA	TRBD2	TRBJ2-5	CASSLNIPRGGQETQYF	TGCGCCAGCAGCTTGAATATCCCGCGGGGGGGCCAAGAGACCCAGTACTTC
TRBV2	NA	NA	TRBJ1-2	CASSLTGTESYGYTF	TGTGCCAGCAGTCTTACAGGGACGGAGAGCTATGGCTACACCTTC
TRBV12-3/TRBV12-4	NA	NA	TRBJ2-1	CASIDYSYNEQFF	TGTGCCAGCATCGACTACTCCTACAATGAGCAGTTCTTC
TRBV28	NA	NA	TRBJ1-2	CASRSSRALFNYGYTF	TGTGCCAGCAGAAGCAGCAGGGCCCTTTTTAACTATGGCTACACCTTC
TRBV4-1	NA	TRBD1	TRBJ1-1	CASSGRQGANTEAFF	TGCGCCAGCAGCGGCCGACAGGGGGCAAACACTGAAGCTTTCTTT
TRBV7-2	once	TRBD1	TRBJ1-2	CASSPADRAAGGYTF	TGTGCCAGCAGCCCCGCCGACAGGGCCGCGGGTGGCTACACCTTC
TRBV10-3	once	NA	TRBJ1-1	CAISESSTEAFF	TGTGCCATCAGTGAGTCTTCGACTGAAGCTTTCTTT
TRBV29-1	NA	NA	TRBJ2-5	CSVIRPGGTQYF	TGCAGCGTCATTAGGCCCGGAGGGACCCAGTACTTC